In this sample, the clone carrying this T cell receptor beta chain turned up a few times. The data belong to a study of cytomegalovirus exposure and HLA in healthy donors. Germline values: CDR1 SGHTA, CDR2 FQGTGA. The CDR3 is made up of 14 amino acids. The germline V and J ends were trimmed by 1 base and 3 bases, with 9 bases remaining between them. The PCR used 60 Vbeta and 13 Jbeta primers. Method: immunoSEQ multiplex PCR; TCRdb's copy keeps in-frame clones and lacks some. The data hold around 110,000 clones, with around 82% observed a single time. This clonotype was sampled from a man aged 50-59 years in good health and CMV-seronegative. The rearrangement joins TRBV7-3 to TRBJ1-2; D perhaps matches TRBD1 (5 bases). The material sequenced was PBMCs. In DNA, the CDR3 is TGTGCCAGCAGCTTAAACGGGGGGGACTATGGCTACACCTTC. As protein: CASSLNGGDYGYTF.